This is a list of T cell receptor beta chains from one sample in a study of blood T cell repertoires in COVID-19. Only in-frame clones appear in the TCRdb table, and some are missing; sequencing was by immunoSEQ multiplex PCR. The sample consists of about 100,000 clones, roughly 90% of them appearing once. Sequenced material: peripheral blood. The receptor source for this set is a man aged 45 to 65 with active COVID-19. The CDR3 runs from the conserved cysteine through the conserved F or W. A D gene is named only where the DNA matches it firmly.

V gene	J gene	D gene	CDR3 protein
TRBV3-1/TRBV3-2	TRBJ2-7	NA	CASSQRTDRYEQYF
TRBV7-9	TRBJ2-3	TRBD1	CASSATGTGVSDTQYF
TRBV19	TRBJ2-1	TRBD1	CASTDRIYNEQFF
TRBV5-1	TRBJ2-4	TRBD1	CASTPGQGGDIQYF
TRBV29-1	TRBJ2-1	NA	CSVVQGGLGEQFF
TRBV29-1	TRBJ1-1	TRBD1	CSAEDRGDTEAFF
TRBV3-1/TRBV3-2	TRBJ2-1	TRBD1	CASSHRDSPYNEQFF
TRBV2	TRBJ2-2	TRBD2	CASKPLAGGYAGELFF
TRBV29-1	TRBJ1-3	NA	CSVTASGNTIYF
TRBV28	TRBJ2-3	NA	CASIQADTQYF
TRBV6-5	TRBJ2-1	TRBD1	CASSSTGANTNEQFF
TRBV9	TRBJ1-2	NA	CASSVATGVSYGYTF
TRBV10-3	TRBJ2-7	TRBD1	CAICDGQAPYEQYF
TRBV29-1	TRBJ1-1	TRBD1	CRRGTETNTEAFF
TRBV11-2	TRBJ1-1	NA	CASSFELNTEAFF
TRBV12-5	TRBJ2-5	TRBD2	CASGLSLTRGGETQYF
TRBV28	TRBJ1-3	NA	CASRSTGSGNTIYF
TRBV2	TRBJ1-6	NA	CASSPGVGRRNNSPLHF
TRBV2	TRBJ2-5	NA	CASSEGLEETQYF
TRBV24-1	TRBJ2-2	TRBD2	CATSDTPLAGVNTGELFF
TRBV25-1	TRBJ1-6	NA	CASTPGGGFDSPLHF
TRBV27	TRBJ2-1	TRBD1	CATQFVRGPYNEQFF
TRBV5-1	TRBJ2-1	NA	CASSTSTLTYNEQFF
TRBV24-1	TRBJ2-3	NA	CANTSGGADTQYF
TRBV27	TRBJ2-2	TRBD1	CASRRQGAANTGELFF
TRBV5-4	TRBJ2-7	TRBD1	CASSRKQGAGDEQYF
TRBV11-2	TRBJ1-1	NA	CASSLSRVGARAFF
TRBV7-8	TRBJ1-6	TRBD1	CASSFHSERQGGSPLHF
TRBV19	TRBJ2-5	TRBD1	CASSTYRDRASETQYF
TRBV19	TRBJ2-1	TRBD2	CASSILGTSGRGGTYNEQFF
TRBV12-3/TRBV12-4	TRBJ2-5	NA	CASSLGGEETQYF
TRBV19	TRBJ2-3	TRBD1	CASSRQGGTDTQYF
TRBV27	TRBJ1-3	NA	CASSPGTYGNTIYF
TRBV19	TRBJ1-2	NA	CASRAIGGYYGYTF
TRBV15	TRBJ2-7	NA	CATSRENSGAYEQYF
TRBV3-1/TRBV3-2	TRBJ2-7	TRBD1	CASSQEGQGAPGQYF
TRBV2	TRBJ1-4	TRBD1	CASSEGTGKEKLFF
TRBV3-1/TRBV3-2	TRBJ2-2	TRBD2	CASSQVAASGGSGELFF
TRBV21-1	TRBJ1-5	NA	CASSKGRGKPKWPQHF
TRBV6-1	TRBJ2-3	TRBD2	CASSEGSGGQDTQYF
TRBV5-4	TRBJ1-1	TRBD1	CASSLAGGWNTEAFF
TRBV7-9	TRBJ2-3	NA	CASSLVSSSTDTQYF
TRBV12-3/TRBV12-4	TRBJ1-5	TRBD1	CASCDRGGQPQHF
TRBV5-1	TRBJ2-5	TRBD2	CASGAGGLQETQYF
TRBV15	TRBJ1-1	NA	CATSGDRSDTEAFF
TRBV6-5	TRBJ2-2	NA	CANRGGPNTGELFF
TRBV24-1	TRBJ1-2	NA	CATSDQDSRYGYTF
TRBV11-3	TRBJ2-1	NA	CASSLDKGSGEQFF
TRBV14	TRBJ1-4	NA	CASSPQGAPNEKLFF
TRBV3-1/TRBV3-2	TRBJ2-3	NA	CASSQEGLRGTQYF
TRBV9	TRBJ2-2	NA	CASRGGADSEELFF
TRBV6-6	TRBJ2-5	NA	CASSALKETQYF
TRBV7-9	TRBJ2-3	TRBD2	CASSPPGSGGAIDTQYF
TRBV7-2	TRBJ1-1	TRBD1	CASSSNRGNTEAFF